Below are 4 T cell receptor beta chains sequenced from a single sample in a study of blood T cells in healthy people across ages (dated by TCRdb to 2014 to 2015). The method behind the library was 5' RACE. These reads were obtained on an Illumina HiSeq 2500. A second PCR of roughly 6 to 11 cycles was performed with a sample-barcoded 5' primer and a J-beta primer mix. TCRdb ran its own pipeline on the public reads, namely fastp trimming at Q25 and MiXCR clone calling, and kept in-frame beta chains. All rows with the same CDR3 protein become a single entry with the most common DNA and genes. In this sample the table shows hundreds of thousands of distinct CDR3 sequences, more than 40% of which occur a single time. About 21% of the sample rests with the top ten. Specimen: blood. The receptors were gathered from a man between 60 and 75 years old in good health.

V and J are TRBV4-3 and TRBJ2-1; D uncertain. V was cut by 1 base and J by 8 bases, with 9 bases left in between. CDR1 is LGHNA and CDR2 is YSLEER in the germline V gene. This CDR3 comprises 13 residues. The CDR3 nucleotides are TGCGCCAGCAGCCAAGCAAACCCACATGAGCAGTTCTTC. Its translation is CASSQANPHEQFF.

The chain combines TRBV3-1 with TRBJ2-6; 7 bases map to TRBD1. The CDR3 runs to 17 residues. V was pared by 4 bases and J by 4 bases, with 10 bases of the junction left unmatched. Germline values: CDR1 LGHDT, CDR2 YNNKEL (reference sequence). CDR3 amino acids: CASSPGTARRGANVLTF. In DNA form, the CDR3 reads TGTGCCAGCAGCCCCGGGACAGCCCGGAGGGGGGCCAACGTCCTGACTTTC.

This clonotype was observed a handful of times. The V call is TRBV21-1, the J call TRBJ1-2; the D call in the table, TRBD1, was not verified against the DNA. TRBV21-1 is a recognized pseudogene. This CDR3 has 15 residues. The CDR3 is CASSMHRVGICGYTF. In DNA form, the CDR3 reads TGTGCCAGCAGCATGCACAGGGTAGGAATATGCGGCTACACCTTC.

The V gene is TRBV24-1, the J gene TRBJ2-3; TRBD2 aligns across 7 bases. The CDR3 runs to 15 residues. Germline V lookup: CDR1 KGHDR, CDR2 SFDVKD. The V gene end was trimmed by 5 bases and the J gene end by 1 base; junction bases not matched to a gene: 5. This CDR3 reads CATSGGGTGTDTQYF. CDR3 coding DNA: TGTGCCACCAGTGGGGGAGGGACTGGCACAGATACGCAGTATTTT.